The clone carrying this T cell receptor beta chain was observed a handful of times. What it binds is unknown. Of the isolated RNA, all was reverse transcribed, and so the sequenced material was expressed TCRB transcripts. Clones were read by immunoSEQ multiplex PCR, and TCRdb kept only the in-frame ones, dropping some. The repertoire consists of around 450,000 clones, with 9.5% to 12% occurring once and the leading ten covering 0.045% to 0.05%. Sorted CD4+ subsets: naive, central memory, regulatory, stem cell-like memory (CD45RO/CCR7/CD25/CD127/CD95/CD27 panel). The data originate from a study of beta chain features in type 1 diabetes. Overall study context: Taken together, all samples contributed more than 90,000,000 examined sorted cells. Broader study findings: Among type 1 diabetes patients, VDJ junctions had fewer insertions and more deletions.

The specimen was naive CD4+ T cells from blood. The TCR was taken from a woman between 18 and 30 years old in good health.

The CDR3 loop is CAVNRRGRRETQYF. The CDR3 DNA sequence: TGTGCCGTAAACCGGCGGGGGCGGAGGGAGACCCAGTACTTC. This sequence joins TRBV27 and TRBJ2-5; D is possibly TRBD2 (7 bases). Trimming removed 11 bases at V and 5 bases at J, with 21 bases between. CDR1 is MNHEY and CDR2 is SMNVEV in the germline V gene (reference sequence). The CDR3 covers 14 residues.